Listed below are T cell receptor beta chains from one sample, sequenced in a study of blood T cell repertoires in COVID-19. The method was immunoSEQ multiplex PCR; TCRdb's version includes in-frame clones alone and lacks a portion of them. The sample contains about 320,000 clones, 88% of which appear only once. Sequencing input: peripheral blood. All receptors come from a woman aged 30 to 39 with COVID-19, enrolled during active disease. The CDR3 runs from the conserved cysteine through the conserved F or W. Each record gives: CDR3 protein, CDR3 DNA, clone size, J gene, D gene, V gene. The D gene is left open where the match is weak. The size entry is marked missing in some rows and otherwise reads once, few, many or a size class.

CAISLGGNYGYTF	TGTGCCATCAGCCTGGGGGGTAACTATGGCTACACCTTC	NA	TRBJ1-2	NA	TRBV10-3
CASSLSGVGGTGYTF	TGTGCCAGCAGCTTATCGGGGGTTGGGGGTACGGGCTACACCTTC	NA	TRBJ1-2	NA	TRBV7-2
CASSLLPGVVLNEQFF	TGTGCCAGCAGCCTTCTGCCAGGGGTCGTCTTGAATGAGCAGTTCTTC	NA	TRBJ2-1	NA	TRBV7-3
CASSQKKQVLEQYF	TGCGCCAGCAGCCAAAAAAAACAGGTCCTGGAGCAGTACTTC	NA	TRBJ2-7	NA	TRBV4-3
CASSDGQTGNEAFF	TGTGCCAGCAGTGATGGACAGACCGGGAATGAAGCTTTCTTT	few	TRBJ1-1	NA	TRBV6-4
CAWSRGQGYQETQYF	TGTGCCTGGAGCAGGGGTCAGGGGTACCAAGAGACCCAGTACTTC	NA	TRBJ2-5	NA	TRBV30
CASSQAGRGSANEKLFF	TGCGCCAGCAGCCAAGCCGGCCGGGGGTCAGCTAATGAAAAACTGTTTTTT	NA	TRBJ1-4	NA	TRBV4-3
CASSTDLTGGGGDTQYF	TGTGCCAGTAGTACAGACTTGACAGGGGGCGGTGGAGATACGCAGTATTTT	NA	TRBJ2-3	TRBD1	TRBV19
CAIGHWNTEAFF	TGTGCCATAGGACATTGGAACACTGAAGCTTTCTTT	NA	TRBJ1-1	NA	TRBV6-5
CASSPGDSQETQYF	TGCGCCAGCAGCCCCGGGGACAGCCAAGAGACCCAGTACTTC	NA	TRBJ2-5	TRBD1	TRBV5-1
CASSSLQGDVSQPQHF	TGTGCCAGCAGTTCCTTACAGGGGGACGTTTCCCAGCCCCAGCATTTT	NA	TRBJ1-5	TRBD1	TRBV28
CASSVQGAKNIQYF	TGTGCCAGCAGTGTACAGGGGGCCAAAAACATTCAGTACTTC	NA	TRBJ2-4	TRBD1	TRBV28
CASSQTAMNTEAFF	TGTGCCAGCAGCCAGACAGCTATGAACACTGAAGCTTTCTTT	NA	TRBJ1-1	NA	TRBV7-2
CASSYVGGASGANVLTF	TGTGCCAGCAGTTACGTAGGGGGCGCCTCCGGGGCCAACGTCCTGACTTTC	NA	TRBJ2-6	TRBD1	TRBV6-2/TRBV6-3
CASSITGIYGYTF	TGTGCCAGTAGCATCACGGGGATCTATGGCTACACCTTC	NA	TRBJ1-2	NA	TRBV19
CASSLGDRQFEETQYF	TGTGCCAGCAGCTTAGGCGATAGACAGTTTGAAGAGACCCAGTACTTC	NA	TRBJ2-5	NA	TRBV7-9
CASSETTLAGGRNEQYF	TGTGCCAGCAGTGAAACCACTCTAGCGGGGGGGCGTAACGAGCAGTACTTC	NA	TRBJ2-7	TRBD2	TRBV6-1
CAISESAVNYGYTF	TGTGCCATCAGTGAGTCGGCTGTTAACTATGGCTACACCTTC	NA	TRBJ1-2	NA	TRBV10-3
CASSSRGAQSYEQYF	TGTGCCAGCAGCTCACGGGGGGCGCAAAGCTACGAGCAGTACTTC	NA	TRBJ2-7	NA	TRBV7-9
CASSIRTGSNYGYTF	TGTGCCAGTAGTATCCGGACAGGGTCTAACTATGGCTACACCTTC	NA	TRBJ1-2	TRBD1	TRBV19
CASSRRTVQFF	TGTGCCAGCAGTCGTCGGACAGTTCAGTTCTTC	few	TRBJ2-1	NA	TRBV25-1
CASSIRTSGPNGELFF	TGTGCCAGTAGTATAAGGACTAGCGGACCGAATGGGGAGCTGTTTTTT	NA	TRBJ2-2	TRBD2	TRBV19
CASSQFINPRRGLDGYTF	TGCGCCAGCAGCCAATTTATTAACCCCCGACGCGGCCTCGATGGCTACACCTTC	NA	TRBJ1-2	NA	TRBV4-1
CASSLPGTSGGAMDEQFF	TGTGCCAGCAGCTTACCCGGGACTAGCGGGGGGGCCATGGATGAGCAGTTCTTC	NA	TRBJ2-1	TRBD2	TRBV11-3
CASSRDSLEAFF	TGTGCCAGCAGTCGCGACAGTCTTGAAGCTTTCTTT	NA	TRBJ1-1	NA	TRBV12-3/TRBV12-4
CASSKGRTAGCSGAFF	TGTGCCAGCAGCAAAGGGCGGACAGCAGGTTGCTCGGGAGCTTTCTTT	NA	TRBJ1-1	NA	TRBV21-1
CASSPLDRGDEKLFF	TGTGCCAGCTCACCACTGGACAGGGGGGATGAAAAACTGTTTTTT	NA	TRBJ1-4	TRBD1	TRBV18
CASSSPTGARAGNTEAFF	TGTGCCAGTAGTAGCCCGACAGGGGCGAGGGCTGGGAACACTGAAGCTTTCTTT	NA	TRBJ1-1	TRBD1	TRBV19
CASSYFGSGQEGTQYF	TGTGCCAGCAGTTACTTCGGGTCGGGACAGGAGGGGACCCAGTACTTC	NA	TRBJ2-5	TRBD1	TRBV6-2/TRBV6-3
CASSLVRPDLEVGKNEQFF	TGTGCCAGCAGCTTAGTAAGACCGGACCTGGAGGTAGGGAAAAATGAGCAGTTCTTC	NA	TRBJ2-1	NA	TRBV7-9
CASSQVGSTGNGYTF	TGTGCCAGCAGTCAAGTTGGGTCGACAGGGAACGGCTACACCTTC	NA	TRBJ1-2	TRBD1	TRBV6-6
CASSTGTLQETQYF	TGTGCCAGCAGTACCGGGACTCTCCAAGAGACCCAGTACTTC	NA	TRBJ2-5	NA	TRBV2
CASTSPRPGNTEAFF	TGTGCCAGCACCTCGCCCAGGCCCGGGAACACTGAAGCTTTCTTT	once	TRBJ1-1	NA	TRBV28
CASGPDRGQETQYF	TGTGCTAGTGGCCCGGACAGGGGACAAGAGACCCAGTACTTC	NA	TRBJ2-5	TRBD1	TRBV12-5
CASSLGGSTGELFF	TGCGCCAGCAGCCTGGGCGGGAGCACCGGGGAGCTGTTTTTT	NA	TRBJ2-2	TRBD2	TRBV4-3
CASSTGTGGNGYTF	TGTGCCAGCAGCACCGGGACAGGGGGCAATGGCTACACCTTC	NA	TRBJ1-2	TRBD1	TRBV6-5
CASSGDKETQYF	TGTGCCAGCAGTGGGGACAAGGAGACCCAGTACTTC	few	TRBJ2-5	NA	TRBV2
CASSYRGANTEAFF	TGTGCCAGCAGTTATCGGGGGGCGAACACTGAAGCTTTCTTT	NA	TRBJ1-1	NA	TRBV6-5
CASSYLGGPYEQYF	TGTGCCAGCAGTTATTTGGGGGGGCCCTACGAGCAGTACTTC	NA	TRBJ2-7	NA	TRBV6-2/TRBV6-3
CASSYRVGTEAFF	TGCGCCAGCAGCTACAGGGTAGGGACTGAAGCTTTCTTT	once	TRBJ1-1	NA	TRBV5-1
CASSLLVREWRGYTF	TGTGCCAGCAGCTTGTTGGTCCGGGAATGGCGAGGCTACACCTTC	once	TRBJ1-2	NA	TRBV5-5
CASRASGTVTQYF	TGTGCCAGCAGAGCATCCGGGACAGTCACGCAGTATTTT	NA	TRBJ2-3	TRBD1	TRBV6-5
CASSLSYTDTQYF	TGTGCCAGCAGTTTAAGCTACACAGATACGCAGTATTTT	NA	TRBJ2-3	NA	TRBV7-2
CATSEQGARQPQHF	TGTGCCACCAGTGAACAGGGGGCACGGCAGCCCCAGCATTTT	NA	TRBJ1-5	TRBD1	TRBV24-1
CASSLGEQVRGEKLFF	TGTGCCAGCAGCTTGGGGGAACAGGTGCGGGGTGAAAAACTGTTTTTT	NA	TRBJ1-4	NA	TRBV5-5
CTQLTTGTGETEAFF	TGCACTCAACTTACCACCGGGACAGGGGAAACTGAAGCTTTCTTT	NA	TRBJ1-1	NA	TRBV21-1
CASSLRVKGINEQFF	TGTGCCAGCAGCTTAAGGGTGAAGGGGATCAATGAGCAGTTCTTC	NA	TRBJ2-1	NA	TRBV13
CASSPPRGDVEAFF	TGTGCCAGCTCACCACCGCGGGGAGACGTCGAAGCTTTCTTT	NA	TRBJ1-1	NA	TRBV18
CATSRSRVSYEKLFF	TGTGCCACCAGCCGCTCCCGGGTATCTTATGAAAAACTGTTTTTT	NA	TRBJ1-4	NA	TRBV15
CASSSGGVENTIYF	TGTGCCAGCAGTTCAGGGGGCGTTGAAAACACCATATATTTT	NA	TRBJ1-3	TRBD1	TRBV28
CASSPTGTGNYGYTF	TGTGCCAGCAGCCCAACCGGGACAGGGAACTATGGCTACACCTTC	NA	TRBJ1-2	TRBD1	TRBV9
CASSGSGGHSLSYNEQFF	TGTGCCAGCAGCGGTAGCGGGGGGCACTCACTCTCCTACAATGAGCAGTTCTTC	NA	TRBJ2-1	TRBD2	TRBV7-2
CASSRGVGEKLFF	TGTGCCAGCAGCCGGGGGGTCGGCGAAAAACTGTTTTTT	NA	TRBJ1-4	NA	TRBV7-9
CASSLTGANYGYTF	TGCGCCAGCAGCTTAACAGGGGCTAACTATGGCTACACCTTC	NA	TRBJ1-2	TRBD1	TRBV5-1
CASSWRYRAPNSPLHF	TGTGCCAGTAGTTGGCGCTACAGGGCTCCCAATTCACCCCTCCACTTT	NA	TRBJ1-6	NA	TRBV19
CASSQVSGANEKLFF	TGTGCCAGCAGCCAAGTTTCCGGGGCTAATGAAAAACTGTTTTTT	NA	TRBJ1-4	NA	TRBV3-1/TRBV3-2
CASSLGQGNTGELFF	TGTGCCAGCAGCTTAGGCCAGGGGAACACCGGGGAGCTGTTTTTT	NA	TRBJ2-2	NA	TRBV7-8
CASAQQSSGNTIYF	TGTGCCAGCGCCCAACAGAGCTCTGGAAACACCATATATTTT	NA	TRBJ1-3	NA	TRBV18
CASSFAAPTTDTQYF	TGTGCCAGCAGCTTTGCGGCTCCGACCACAGATACGCAGTATTTT	NA	TRBJ2-3	NA	TRBV5-6